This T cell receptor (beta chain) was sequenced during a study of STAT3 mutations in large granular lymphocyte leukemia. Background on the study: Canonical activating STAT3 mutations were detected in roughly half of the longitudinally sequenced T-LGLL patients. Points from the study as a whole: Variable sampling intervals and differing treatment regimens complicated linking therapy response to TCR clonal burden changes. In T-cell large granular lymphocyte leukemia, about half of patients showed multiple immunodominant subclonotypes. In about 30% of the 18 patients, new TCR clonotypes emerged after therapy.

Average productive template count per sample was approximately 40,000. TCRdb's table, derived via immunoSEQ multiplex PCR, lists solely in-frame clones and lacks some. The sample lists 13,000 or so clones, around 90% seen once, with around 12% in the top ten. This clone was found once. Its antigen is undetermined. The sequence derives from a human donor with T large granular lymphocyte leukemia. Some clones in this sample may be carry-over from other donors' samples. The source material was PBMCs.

CDR3 nucleotide sequence: TGCGCCAGCAGCCAAAGAGGGGGCGTCGAAAAACTGTTTTTT. This sequence encodes CASSQRGGVEKLFF. The chain couples TRBV4-1 to TRBJ1-4; 7 bases map to TRBD1. CDR1 is MGHRA, CDR2 YSYEKL, per germline. The CDR3 consists of 14 residues. Trimming removed 2 bases from V and 8 bases from J; junction bases left unmatched: 5.